Described below is a single TCR beta chain sequence and its context. Antigen unknown. The V gene lost 0 bases and the J gene lost 3 bases, with 10 bases spanning the gap. The CDR3 runs to 15 residues. Germline V gene lookup returns CDR1 PRHDT and CDR2 FYEKMQ (reference sequence). From the 5' RACE reads, TCRdb called clonotypes with MiXCR, one entry per CDR3 protein. The sample records some 570,000 distinct CDR3 sequences, approximately 20% being singletons. The sample originates from a study of identical twins. Study results and caveats: Abundant cord blood beta clonotypes carried fewer insertions; memory repertoires showed none.

This sample was shared with a second study, whose subject was yellow fever vaccine responses in identical twins.

This TCR was sampled from a woman between 18 and 29 years old in good health. The sample taken for sequencing was CD4+ T cells sorted from blood. The V and J genes are TRBV13 and TRBJ2-3, with D unclear. CDR3: CASSLGLILTDTQYF. The CDR3 DNA is TGTGCCAGCAGCTTAGGCCTCATACTAACAGATACGCAGTATTTT. Variable domain in full (rest from reference TRBV13 and TRBJ2-3): AAGVIQSPRHLIKEKRETATLKCYPIPRHDTVYWYQQGPGQDPQFLISFYEKMQSDKGSIPDRFSAQQFSDYHSELNMSSLELGDSALYFCASSLGLILTDTQYFGPGTRLTVL.